Presented here are 18 T cell receptor beta chains from one specimen sequenced in a study of cytomegalovirus exposure and HLA in healthy donors. This PCR relied on a set of 60 Vbeta primers and 13 Jbeta primers. TCRdb's copy holds only in-frame clones and misses some; the assay was immunoSEQ multiplex PCR. The table records roughly 200,000 clones, 85% of them present only once. Specimen: PBMCs. The receptors come from a woman aged 45-59 years in good health and CMV-seronegative.

This chain joins TRBV11-1 and TRBJ2-7; perhaps TRBD2 as D (6 bases). The V end lost 4 bases, the J end lost 4 bases, and 17 bases lay between the germline ends. CDR1 is SGHAT, CDR2 FQDESV, per germline (reference sequence). The CDR3 covers 15 residues. This CDR3 is CASSSRMGREYEQYF. CDR3 DNA: TGTGCCAGCAGCTCACGGATGGGACGGGAGTACGAGCAGTACTTC.

This chain uses TRBV19 with TRBJ1-5, with D possibly being TRBD1 (6 bases). Germline V gives CDR1 LNHDA, CDR2 SQIVND (reference sequence). This CDR3 has 14 amino acids. Trimming cost V 1 base and J 7 bases, with 11 bases left between them. CDR3 nucleotide sequence: TGTGCCAGTAGTATAGGGACAGATTTACAGCCCCAGCATTTT. Its protein is CASSIGTDLQPQHF.

By sample share, this clone is medium-sized. The chain combines TRBV13 with TRBJ1-2, with D possibly being TRBD1 (6 bases). CDR3 length: 15 residues. Germline V gives CDR1 PRHDT, CDR2 FYEKMQ (reference sequence). V was pared by 4 bases and J by 4 bases, with 16 bases between. For the CDR3, the DNA is TGTGCCAGCAGCTCGAACAGGGCTCTACTCTATGGCTACACCTTC. It yields the protein CASSSNRALLYGYTF. The full variable domain, completed using reference TRBV13 and TRBJ1-2, is AAGVIQSPRHLIKEKRETATLKCYPIPRHDTVYWYQQGPGQDPQFLISFYEKMQSDKGSIPDRFSAQQFSDYHSELNMSSLELGDSALYFCASSSNRALLYGYTFGSGTRLTVV.

The chain uses TRBV19 and TRBJ2-7, with D possibly matching TRBD1 (6 bases). CDR1 is LNHDA, CDR2 SQIVND, per germline (reference sequence). Trimming cost V 3 bases and J 3 bases, with 18 bases left between them. This CDR3 is 16 amino acids long. The CDR3 sequence: CASSIPLRTVIYEQYF. As DNA, the CDR3 is TGTGCCAGTAGTATCCCTTTACGGACAGTGATCTACGAGCAGTACTTC.

The chain links TRBV7-2 to TRBJ2-1, with 9 bases fitting TRBD2. This CDR3 has 15 amino acids. From germline, CDR1 is SGHTA and CDR2 FQGNSA. V lost 3 bases, J lost 7 bases, and 7 bases stayed unmatched. CDR3: CASSLDSGRWNEQFF. CDR3 bases: TGTGCCAGCAGCTTGGATAGCGGGAGATGGAATGAGCAGTTCTTC.

The chain combines TRBV4-2 with TRBJ2-7; no definite D call. The V end lost 1 base, the J end lost 3 bases, and 13 bases lay between the germline ends. The CDR3 totals 15 residues. CDR1 is LGHNA, CDR2 YNFKEQ, per germline. In DNA form, the CDR3 reads TGTGCCAGCAGCCAAGTGGCACAGACGCACTACGAGCAGTACTTC. It yields the protein CASSQVAQTHYEQYF.

This clone has only a few counts. The V and J genes are TRBV29-1 and TRBJ2-3, with 14 positions matching TRBD2. Germline lookup yields CDR1 SQVTM and CDR2 ANQGSEA. The CDR3 has 16 residues. V dropped 5 bases and J dropped 8; count of bases not matched to a gene: 12. The CDR3: CSVSHQTSGRASTQYF. CDR3 nucleotide sequence: TGCAGCGTTTCCCACCAGACTAGCGGGAGGGCCAGTACGCAGTATTTT.

This clone was observed a few times. V is TRBV25-1 and J is TRBJ1-2, with unresolved D. V was trimmed by 1 base and J by 8 bases, leaving 11 bases between them. This CDR3 comprises 13 residues. CDR1 MGHDK and CDR2 SYGVNS come from the germline V gene. DNA for the CDR3: TGTGCCAGCAGTGAATCTAACTCATACGGCTACACCTTC. Its translation: CASSESNSYGYTF.

V gene TRBV5-6 combines with J gene TRBJ2-2, with D uncertain. V was shortened by 0 bases and J by 8 bases, with 11 bases between the two germline ends. The CDR3 length is 14 residues. Per the germline V gene, CDR1 is SGHDT and CDR2 is YYEEEE. This CDR3 reads CASSLGELKGELFF. The CDR3, as DNA: TGTGCCAGCAGCTTGGGCGAGTTAAAGGGGGAGCTGTTTTTT.

The V gene is TRBV19, the J gene TRBJ2-7; unclear D gene. The CDR3 covers 15 residues. The germline CDR1 and CDR2 sequences are LNHDA and SQIVND (reference sequence). V lost 6 bases and J lost 6, with 21 bases in between. The DNA for the CDR3 is TGTGCCAGTAGGACGCAATCGATCGGAGTTTCCGAGCAGTACTTC. Its translation: CASRTQSIGVSEQYF.

DNA for the CDR3: TGTGCCAGCAGCTTCGGGAACTATGGCTACACCTTC. This codes for CASSFGNYGYTF. The V and J genes are TRBV5-8 and TRBJ1-2, with no clear D. Germline lookup yields CDR1 SGHTS and CDR2 YDEGEE. CDR3 length equals 12 residues. V was pared by 2 bases and J by 2 bases, with 4 bases between.

V and J are TRBV28 and TRBJ2-1, with D possibly TRBD2 on 6 matching bases. V lost 7 bases, J lost 3 bases, and 10 bases lay in between. The CDR3 has 13 residues. Germline CDR1 and CDR2: MDHEN and SYDVKM. The CDR3 DNA sequence: TGTGCCAGCAAGAAGGGAGGCTACAATGAGCAGTTCTTC. Translation gives CASKKGGYNEQFF. Combining the CDR3 with reference TRBV28 and TRBJ2-1 gives the whole variable domain DVKVTQSSRYLVKRTGEKVFLECVQDMDHENMFWYRQDPGLGLRLIYFSYDVKMKEKGDIPEGYSVSREKKERFSLILESASTNQTSMYLCASKKGGYNEQFFGPGTRLTVL.

The chain employs TRBV5-4 and TRBJ2-3, with TRBD2 identical over 9 bases. Germline CDR1 is SGHNT and CDR2 is YYREEE (reference sequence). The CDR3 has 18 residues. After removal of 1 base from V and 3 bases from J, the junction contained 12 bases not matched to a gene. The CDR3 sequence is CASSLREAGGPFTDTQYF. CDR3 DNA sequence: TGTGCCAGCAGCTTGAGGGAGGCGGGAGGGCCTTTTACAGATACGCAGTATTTT.

About this clone itself: Other nucleotide sequences from this sample produce the same CDR3. The V gene is TRBV11-2, the J gene TRBJ2-1; D not certain. V was trimmed by 5 bases and J by 6 bases, leaving 8 bases between them. CDR1 and CDR2 from the germline V gene are SGHAT and FQNNGV. The CDR3 is 12 amino acids. The CDR3: CASSLGVNEQFF. In DNA, the CDR3 is TGTGCCAGCAGCCTAGGCGTCAATGAGCAGTTCTTC. The full variable domain, its missing parts supplied by reference TRBV11-2 and TRBJ2-1, is EAGVAQSPRYKIIEKRQSVAFWCNPISGHATLYWYQQILGQGPKLLIQFQNNGVVDDSQLPKDRFSAERLKGVDSTLKIQPAKLEDSAVYLCASSLGVNEQFFGPGTRLTVL.

This chain uses TRBV5-1 with TRBJ2-5; the D gene is possibly TRBD2 (6 bases). The germline CDR1 and CDR2 sequences are SGHRS and YFSETQ. There are 15 residues in the CDR3. V lost 0 bases, J lost 5 bases, and 14 bases lay in between. This CDR3 is CASSLGRPGGETQYF. The CDR3 region has the DNA TGCGCCAGCAGCTTGGGACGCCCCGGAGGGGAGACCCAGTACTTC. The whole variable domain, filled in from reference TRBV5-1 and TRBJ2-5, reads KAGVTQTPRYLIKTRGQQVTLSCSPISGHRSVSWYQQTPGQGLQFLFEYFSETQRNKGNFPGRFSGRQFSNSRSEMNVSTLELGDSALYLCASSLGRPGGETQYFGPGTRLLVL.

Written as DNA, the CDR3 is TGTGCCAGCAGTGAAGAGACGGCAGGCCCGTTCTATGGCTACACCTTC. It codes for CASSEETAGPFYGYTF. The chain joins TRBV6-1 to TRBJ1-2, with no clear D. V was shortened by 1 base and J by 4 bases, with 16 bases between the two germline ends. CDR1 MNHNS and CDR2 SASEGT come from the germline V gene. This CDR3 region has 16 residues.

The rearrangement joins TRBV2 to TRBJ2-7; 8 bases agree with TRBD1. The CDR3 loop spans 14 amino acids. Germline CDR1 SNHLY, CDR2 FYNNEI. Trimming removed 8 bases from V and 0 bases from J; junction bases left unmatched: 6. The CDR3 is CASQRTGSSYEQYF. The CDR3 DNA is TGTGCCAGCCAGCGGACAGGGAGCTCCTACGAGCAGTACTTC.

This chain links TRBV21-1 with TRBJ1-1; no DNA check was done on the table's D call, TRBD1. TRBV21-1 is given as a pseudogene. The CDR3 is 15 residues long. Here the CDR3 reads CASGGTGGIDTEAFF. The DNA of the CDR3 is TGTGCCAGCGGCGGGACAGGGGGCATAGACACTGAAGCTTTCTTT.